One sample yielded the 20 T cell receptor beta chains listed below, sequenced in a study of OX40 agonist ivuxolimab in advanced cancers. The data were produced by immunoSEQ multiplex PCR, yet TCRdb's version contains in-frame clones alone and is incomplete. The repertoire has about 42,000 clones, 75% to 90% of them found once; the top ten carry roughly 12%. The sequences come from CD4+ or CD8+ T cells sorted from blood, collected in a trial of the OX40 agonist ivuxolimab. These receptors were obtained from an adult with an advanced solid tumor such as melanoma, head and neck, liver or kidney cancer.

This sequence joins TRBV28 and TRBJ2-1; TRBD2 matches at 12 bases. The CDR3 covers 14 residues. V gave up 6 bases and J gave up 6 bases; unmatched junction bases: 3. Germline lookup yields CDR1 MDHEN and CDR2 SYDVKM. The CDR3 DNA reads TGTGCCAGCAGGGCTAGCGGGAGGGCCAATGAGCAGTTCTTC. It yields the protein CASRASGRANEQFF.

The rearrangement links TRBV4-2 to TRBJ1-2; tentatively, D is TRBD1 (5 bases). V lost 0 bases, J lost 4 bases, and 15 bases lay in between. The CDR3 runs 16 residues. The germline V gene has CDR1 LGHNA and CDR2 YNFKEQ. CDR3 in DNA: TGTGCCAGCAGCCAAGAGATTACGGGGCAGAGCTATGGCTACACCTTC. Amino acids: CASSQEITGQSYGYTF.

CDR3 DNA sequence: TGTGCCAGCAGGGTAGGGGTGAACACTGAAGCTTTCTTT. Protein: CASRVGVNTEAFF. The chain is built from TRBV6-6 and TRBJ1-1; D might be TRBD1 (5 bases). The CDR3 runs to 13 residues. V gave up 6 bases and J gave up 0 bases, with 8 bases separating them. Per germline, CDR1 MNHNY and CDR2 SVGAGI (reference sequence).

The chain has TRBV27 and TRBJ2-3, with D perhaps matching TRBD2 (6 bases). This CDR3 has 16 amino acids. From germline, CDR1 is MNHEY and CDR2 SMNVEV (reference sequence). V lost 5 bases to trimming and J lost 6 bases, with 21 bases between them. The CDR3 protein is CASSPNWDSEADTQYF. The CDR3 DNA reads TGTGCCAGCAGTCCAAACTGGGACTCAGAAGCCGATACGCAGTATTTT.

This chain joins TRBV28 and TRBJ1-5, with 8 nucleotides matching TRBD1. The V gene end was trimmed by 8 bases and the J gene end by 6 bases; junction bases not matched to a gene: 9. Germline CDR1 and CDR2: MDHEN and SYDVKM. The CDR3 runs to 14 residues. In nucleotides, the CDR3 is TGTGCCAGCGGCCAGGACAGGGAGGTTCAGCCCCAGCATTTT. It is translated as CASGQDREVQPQHF.

This clone has just a few counts. The chain carries TRBV25-1 and TRBJ2-1; 10 bases fit TRBD1. Germline V gives CDR1 MGHDK, CDR2 SYGVNS. This CDR3 is built from 16 residues. The V and J ends lost 3 bases and 4 bases, in that order; junction bases with no gene match: 6. CDR3 in DNA: TGTGCCAGCAGTGACCCAAGACAGGGGGCGTACAATGAGCAGTTCTTC. This gives the protein CASSDPRQGAYNEQFF.

CDR3: CASVRTGGYTF. For the CDR3, the DNA is TGTGCCAGCGTTAGGACGGGGGGCTACACCTTC. This chain connects TRBV2 to TRBJ1-2; D is ambiguous. V lost 8 bases and J lost 8, with 12 bases in between. Germline V gene data show CDR1 as SNHLY and CDR2 as FYNNEI. The CDR3 length is 11 residues.

This chain uses TRBV6-6 with TRBJ2-1; possibly TRBD1 or TRBD2 for D (7 bases each). This CDR3 has 15 amino acids. The V end was cut by 0 bases, the J end by 8 bases, with 14 bases between. Germline V gene sequence: CDR1 MNHNY, CDR2 SVGAGI (reference sequence). CDR3 sequence reads: CASSYSQGGPDEQFF. The CDR3 DNA reads TGTGCCAGCAGTTACTCGCAGGGGGGGCCGGATGAGCAGTTCTTC.

The chain joins TRBV7-9 to TRBJ2-1; 9 bases align to TRBD1. The CDR3 sequence is 18 residues long. J gave up 8 bases and V 2 bases, and 16 bases lay outside the gene matches. The germline CDR1 and CDR2 sequences are SEHNR and FQNEAQ (reference sequence). In DNA form, the CDR3 reads TGTGCCAGCAGCTTACCCCCCCCGGACAGGGGACTATTGGATGAGCAGTTCTTC. This translates into CASSLPPPDRGLLDEQFF. Combining the CDR3 with reference TRBV7-9 and TRBJ2-1 gives the whole variable domain DTGVSQNPRHKITKRGQNVTFRCDPISEHNRLYWYRQTLGQGPEFLTYFQNEAQLEKSRLLSDRFSAERPKGSFSTLEIQRTEQGDSAMYLCASSLPPPDRGLLDEQFFGPGTRLTVL.

This chain joins TRBV5-4 and TRBJ1-2, with D maybe TRBD1 (5 bases). This CDR3 has 14 residues. The germline V gene has CDR1 SGHNT and CDR2 YYREEE (reference sequence). V lost 2 bases and J lost 8, with 16 bases in between. CDR3 protein: CASSFFQGDIGYTF. The DNA of the CDR3 is TGTGCCAGCAGCTTTTTTCAGGGCGACATCGGCTACACCTTC.

The CDR3 is CASSTLGNEQYF. CDR3 DNA: TGTGCCAGCAGCACACTAGGAAACGAGCAGTACTTC. The chain couples TRBV11-2 to TRBJ2-7; tentative D call: TRBD2 (5 bases). V gave up 5 bases and J gave up 5 bases, with 10 bases separating them. Germline assignment: CDR1 SGHAT and CDR2 FQNNGV. The length of the CDR3 is 12 residues.

The DNA of the CDR3 is TGTGCCAGCAGCTCGCCCCGGACAGGGGAGTACGAGCAGTACTTC. This encodes CASSSPRTGEYEQYF. This chain connects TRBV5-6 to TRBJ2-7; TRBD1 agrees at 9 bases. The CDR3 sequence is 15 residues long. Trimming took 3 bases from V and 4 from J; bases not matched to a gene: 8. CDR1 is SGHDT, CDR2 YYEEEE, per germline.

This clone is medium-sized. The rearrangement uses TRBV27 and TRBJ1-4; 7 bases are a match to TRBD1. V shed 7 bases, J shed 7 bases, and the junction held 9 bases outside the gene matches. The CDR3 consists of 14 residues. Germline values: CDR1 MNHEY, CDR2 SMNVEV (reference sequence). The DNA of the CDR3 is TGTGCCAGCACTGAGGGAGGGGGCGGTGAAAAACTGTTTTTT. This gives the protein CASTEGGGGEKLFF.

The chain has TRBV7-6 and TRBJ1-4; TRBD1 is a possible D gene (6 bases). This CDR3 is 13 amino acids long. The germline CDR1 and CDR2 sequences are SGHVS and FNYEAQ. The V and J ends lost 7 bases and 2 bases respectively, with 8 bases between them. The DNA for the CDR3 is TGTGCCAGCACTAGGGGGACTAATGAAAAACTGTTTTTT. It encodes CASTRGTNEKLFF.

CDR3 in DNA: TGCGCCAGCAGCCGAGGGGGCGCGGGAAATTCACCCCTCCACTTT. It is translated as CASSRGGAGNSPLHF. The V and J genes are TRBV4-1 and TRBJ1-6; 7 bases align to TRBD1. V dropped 4 bases and J dropped 7; count of bases not matched to a gene: 7. Germline V gives CDR1 MGHRA, CDR2 YSYEKL. The CDR3 covers 15 residues.

This chain links TRBV6-1 with TRBJ2-3, with D maybe TRBD1 (6 bases). Looked up from germline, CDR1 is MNHNS and CDR2 is SASEGT. The CDR3 totals 15 residues. V lost 3 bases and J lost 1, with 11 bases in between. CDR3 sequence reads: CASSEAQGGTDTQYF. Written as DNA, the CDR3 is TGTGCCAGCAGTGAGGCACAGGGTGGCACAGATACGCAGTATTTT.

This chain connects TRBV27 to TRBJ2-7, with 11 positions matching TRBD2. CDR1 and CDR2 from the germline V gene are MNHEY and SMNVEV (reference sequence). The CDR3 loop spans 16 amino acids. With 2 bases clipped from V and 3 bases from J, the junction kept 6 bases outside the gene matches. CDR3 nucleotides: TGTGCCAGCAGTTTACGTGGGACTAGCGGCCTCTACGAGCAGTACTTC. Encoded protein: CASSLRGTSGLYEQYF.

V and J are TRBV5-6 and TRBJ2-7; D possibly corresponds to TRBD1 (5 bases). Trimming left V 4 bases short and J 6 bases short, with 14 bases between. CDR1 is SGHDT, CDR2 YYEEEE, per germline. This CDR3 has 13 amino acids. The CDR3 is CASSPQGGGEQYF. The DNA for the CDR3 is TGTGCCAGCAGCCCCCAGGGTGGCGGCGAGCAGTACTTC.

This clone occurred once. This sequence joins TRBV7-9 and TRBJ1-2; D is unclear. The CDR3 loop spans 13 amino acids. CDR1 and CDR2 from the germline V gene are SEHNR and FQNEAQ (reference sequence). V gave up 0 bases and J gave up 4 bases, with 6 bases separating them. The CDR3 DNA reads TGTGCCAGCAGCTTAGCAGGCTTCTATGGCTACACCTTC. The encoded protein is CASSLAGFYGYTF. The whole variable domain, filled in from reference TRBV7-9 and TRBJ1-2, reads DTGVSQNPRHKITKRGQNVTFRCDPISEHNRLYWYRQTLGQGPEFLTYFQNEAQLEKSRLLSDRFSAERPKGSFSTLEIQRTEQGDSAMYLCASSLAGFYGYTFGSGTRLTVV.

The gene calls are TRBV6-6 and TRBJ1-1, with D maybe TRBD1 (5 bases). Trimming removed 5 bases from V and 1 base from J, with 17 bases in between. The CDR3 totals 16 residues. Germline V gene sequence: CDR1 MNHNY, CDR2 SVGAGI (reference sequence). The CDR3 bases are TGTGCCAGCAGTCGAAACAGAAATGGGGGGAACACTGAAGCTTTCTTT. Translating it yields CASSRNRNGGNTEAFF.